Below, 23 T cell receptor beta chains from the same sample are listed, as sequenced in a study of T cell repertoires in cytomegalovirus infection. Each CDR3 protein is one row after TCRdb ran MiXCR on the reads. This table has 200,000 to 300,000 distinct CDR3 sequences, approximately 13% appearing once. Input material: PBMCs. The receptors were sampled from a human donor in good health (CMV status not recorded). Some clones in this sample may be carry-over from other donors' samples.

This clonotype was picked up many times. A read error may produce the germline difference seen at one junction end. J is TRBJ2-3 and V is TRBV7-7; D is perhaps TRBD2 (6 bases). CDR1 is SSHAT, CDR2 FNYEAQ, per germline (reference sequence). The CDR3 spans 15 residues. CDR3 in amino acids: CASSLLAGRSDTQYF. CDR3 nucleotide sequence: TGTGCTAGCAGCCTCCTGGCGGGGCGGTCAGATACGCAGTATTTT.

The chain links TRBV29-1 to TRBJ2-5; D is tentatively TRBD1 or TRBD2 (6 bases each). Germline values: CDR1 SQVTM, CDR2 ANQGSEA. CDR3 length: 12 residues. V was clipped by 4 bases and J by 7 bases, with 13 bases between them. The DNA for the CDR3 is TGCAGCGTTGCACGGGGGCTGGCGACCCAGTACTTC. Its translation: CSVARGLATQYF.

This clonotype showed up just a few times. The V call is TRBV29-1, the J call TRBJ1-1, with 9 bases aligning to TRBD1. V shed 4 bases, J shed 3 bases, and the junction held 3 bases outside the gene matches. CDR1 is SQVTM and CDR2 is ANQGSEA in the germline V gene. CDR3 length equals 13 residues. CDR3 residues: CSVVWTGDTEAFF. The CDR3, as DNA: TGCAGCGTTGTATGGACAGGGGACACTGAAGCTTTCTTT.

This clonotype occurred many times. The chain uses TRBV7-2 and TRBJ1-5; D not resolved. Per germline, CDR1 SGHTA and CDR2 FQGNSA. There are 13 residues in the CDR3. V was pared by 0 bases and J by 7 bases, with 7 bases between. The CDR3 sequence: CASSLAGSQPQHF. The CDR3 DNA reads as TGTGCCAGCAGCTTAGCAGGGAGCCAGCCCCAGCATTTT.

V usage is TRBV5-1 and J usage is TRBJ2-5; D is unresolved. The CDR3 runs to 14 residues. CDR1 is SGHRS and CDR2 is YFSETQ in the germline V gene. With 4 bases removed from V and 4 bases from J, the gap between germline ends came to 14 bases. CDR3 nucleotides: TGCGCCAGCAGCCTCCTAGGATACCGAGAGACCCAGTACTTC. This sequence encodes CASSLLGYRETQYF.

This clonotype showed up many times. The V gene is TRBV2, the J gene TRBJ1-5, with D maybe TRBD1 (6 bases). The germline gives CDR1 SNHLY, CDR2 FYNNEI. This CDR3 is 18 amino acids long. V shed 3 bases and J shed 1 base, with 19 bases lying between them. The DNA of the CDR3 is TGTGCCAGCAGTGAGCTACAGGGTATGTCCCTCAGCAATCAGCCCCAGCATTTT. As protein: CASSELQGMSLSNQPQHF.

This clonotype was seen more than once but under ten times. The CDR3 reads CSAQEGDTQYF. The CDR3 DNA reads as TGCAGTGCCCAAGAGGGAGATACGCAGTATTTT. V usage is TRBV20-1 and J usage is TRBJ2-3, with D possibly matching TRBD2 (5 bases). V was pared by 6 bases and J by 5 bases, with 9 bases between. The CDR3 consists of 11 residues. Germline V gene sequence: CDR1 DFQATT, CDR2 SNEGSKA (reference sequence).

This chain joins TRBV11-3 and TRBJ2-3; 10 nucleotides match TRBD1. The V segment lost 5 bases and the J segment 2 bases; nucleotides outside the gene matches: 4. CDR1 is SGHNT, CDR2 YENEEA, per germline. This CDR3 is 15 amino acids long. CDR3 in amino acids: CASSLRQGATDTQYF. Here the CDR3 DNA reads TGTGCCAGCAGCCTCAGACAGGGGGCCACAGATACGCAGTATTTT.

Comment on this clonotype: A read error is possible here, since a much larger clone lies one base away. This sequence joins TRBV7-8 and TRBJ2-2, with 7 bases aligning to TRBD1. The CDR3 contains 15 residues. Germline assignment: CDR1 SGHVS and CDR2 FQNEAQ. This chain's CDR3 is CASGLIQGDGGELFF. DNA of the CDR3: TGTGCCAGCGGCTTAATCCAGGGGGATGGCGGGGAGCTGTTTTTT.

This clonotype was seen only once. The CDR3 coding sequence is TGCAGTGCTAGAGAACTCGGAGGCACCGGGGAGCTGTTTTTT. This sequence encodes CSARELGGTGELFF. The chain links TRBV20-1 to TRBJ2-2; tentative D call: TRBD2 (5 bases). V was cut by 0 bases and J by 4 bases, with 9 bases left in between. The CDR3 is 14 residues long. Germline assignment: CDR1 DFQATT and CDR2 SNEGSKA (reference sequence).

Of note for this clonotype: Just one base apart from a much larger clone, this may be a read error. In nucleotides, the CDR3 is TGTGCCAGCACCTCGAGGGAGGGGAGCAATCGGCCCCAGCATTTT. Its translation is CASTSREGSNRPQHF. V and J are TRBV12-3 or TRBV12-4 and TRBJ1-5; perhaps TRBD1 as D (5 bases). This CDR3 has 15 amino acids.

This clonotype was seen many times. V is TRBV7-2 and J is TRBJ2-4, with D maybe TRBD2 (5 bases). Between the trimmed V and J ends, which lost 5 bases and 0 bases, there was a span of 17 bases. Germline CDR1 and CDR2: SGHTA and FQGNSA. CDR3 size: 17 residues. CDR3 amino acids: CASSPRDLTLAKNIQYF. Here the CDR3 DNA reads TGTGCCAGCAGCCCCCGGGATCTGACCCTAGCCAAAAACATTCAGTACTTC. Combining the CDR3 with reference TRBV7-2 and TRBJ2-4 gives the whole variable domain GAGVSQSPSNKVTEKGKDVELRCDPISGHTALYWYRQSLGQGLEFLIYFQGNSAPDKSGLPSDRFSAERTGGSVSTLTIQRTQQEDSAVYLCASSPRDLTLAKNIQYFGAGTRLSVL.

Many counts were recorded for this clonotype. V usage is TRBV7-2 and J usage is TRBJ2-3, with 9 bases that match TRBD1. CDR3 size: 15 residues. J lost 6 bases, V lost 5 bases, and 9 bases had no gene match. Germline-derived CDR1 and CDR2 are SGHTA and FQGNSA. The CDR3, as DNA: TGTGCCAGCAGCCCTGGGACAGGGTCGGGGGATACGCAGTATTTT. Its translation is CASSPGTGSGDTQYF.

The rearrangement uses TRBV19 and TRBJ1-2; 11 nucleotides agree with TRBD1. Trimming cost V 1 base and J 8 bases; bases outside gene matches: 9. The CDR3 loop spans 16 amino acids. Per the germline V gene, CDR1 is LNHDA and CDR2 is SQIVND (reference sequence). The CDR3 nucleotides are TGTGCCAGTAGTATAGGAGGAGGACAGGGGGCATACGGCTACACCTTC. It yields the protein CASSIGGGQGAYGYTF.

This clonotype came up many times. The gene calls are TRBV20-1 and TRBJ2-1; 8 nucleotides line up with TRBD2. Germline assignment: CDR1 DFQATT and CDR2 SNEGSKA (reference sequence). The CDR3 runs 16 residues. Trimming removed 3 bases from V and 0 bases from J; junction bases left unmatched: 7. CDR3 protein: CSASPLAGFSYNEQFF. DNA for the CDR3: TGCAGTGCTAGCCCCCTAGCGGGCTTCTCCTACAATGAGCAGTTCTTC.

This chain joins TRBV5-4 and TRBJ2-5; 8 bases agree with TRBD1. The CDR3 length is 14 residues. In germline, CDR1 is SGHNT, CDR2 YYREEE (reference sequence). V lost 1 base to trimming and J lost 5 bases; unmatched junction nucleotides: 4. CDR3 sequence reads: CASSLPDRAETQYF. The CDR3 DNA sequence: TGTGCCAGCAGCTTGCCGGACAGGGCGGAGACCCAGTACTTC.

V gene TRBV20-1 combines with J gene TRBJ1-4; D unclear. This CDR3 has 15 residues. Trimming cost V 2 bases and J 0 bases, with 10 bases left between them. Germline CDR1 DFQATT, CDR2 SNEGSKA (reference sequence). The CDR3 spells CSARNAATTNEKLFF. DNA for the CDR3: TGCAGTGCTAGAAATGCGGCGACAACTAATGAAAAACTGTTTTTT.

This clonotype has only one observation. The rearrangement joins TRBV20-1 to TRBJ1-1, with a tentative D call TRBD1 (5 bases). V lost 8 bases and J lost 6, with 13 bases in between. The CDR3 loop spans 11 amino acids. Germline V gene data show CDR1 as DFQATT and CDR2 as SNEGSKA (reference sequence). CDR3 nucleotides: TGCAGTTTCCAGGGTGACGCTGAAGCTTTCTTT. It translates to CSFQGDAEAFF.

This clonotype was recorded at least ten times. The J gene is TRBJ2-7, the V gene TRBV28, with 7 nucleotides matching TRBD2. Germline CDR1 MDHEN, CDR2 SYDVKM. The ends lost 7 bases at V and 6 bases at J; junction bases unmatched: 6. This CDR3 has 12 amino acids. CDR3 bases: TGTGCCAGCACCCTGTGGGGGGGCGAGCAGTACTTC. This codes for CASTLWGGEQYF.

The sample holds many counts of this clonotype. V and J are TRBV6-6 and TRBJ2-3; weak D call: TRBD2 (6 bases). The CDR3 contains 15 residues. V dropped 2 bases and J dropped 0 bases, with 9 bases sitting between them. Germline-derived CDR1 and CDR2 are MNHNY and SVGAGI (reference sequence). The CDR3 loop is CASSYGTSSTDTQYF. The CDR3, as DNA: TGTGCCAGCAGTTACGGGACTTCTAGCACAGATACGCAGTATTTT.

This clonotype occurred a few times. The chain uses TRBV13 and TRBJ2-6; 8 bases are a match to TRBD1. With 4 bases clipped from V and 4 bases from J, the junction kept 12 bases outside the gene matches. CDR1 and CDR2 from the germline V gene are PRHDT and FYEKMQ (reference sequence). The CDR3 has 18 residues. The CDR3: CASSSIRGREAGANVLTF. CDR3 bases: TGTGCCAGCAGCTCCATCAGGGGGCGAGAAGCCGGGGCCAACGTCCTGACTTTC.

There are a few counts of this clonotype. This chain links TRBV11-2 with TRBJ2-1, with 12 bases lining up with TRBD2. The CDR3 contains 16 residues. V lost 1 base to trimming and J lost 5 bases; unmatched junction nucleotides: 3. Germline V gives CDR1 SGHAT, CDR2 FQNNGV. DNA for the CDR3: TGTGCCAGCAGCTTAGGGACTAGCGGGACCCACAATGAGCAGTTCTTC. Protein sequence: CASSLGTSGTHNEQFF.

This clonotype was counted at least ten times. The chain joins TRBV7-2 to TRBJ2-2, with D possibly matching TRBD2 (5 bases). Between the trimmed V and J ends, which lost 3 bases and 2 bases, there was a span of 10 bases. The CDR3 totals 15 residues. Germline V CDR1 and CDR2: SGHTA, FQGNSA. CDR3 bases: TGTGCCAGCAGCTTCACTAGAGGAAACACCGGGGAGCTGTTTTTT. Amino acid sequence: CASSFTRGNTGELFF. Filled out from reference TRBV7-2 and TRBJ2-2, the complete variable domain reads GAGVSQSPSNKVTEKGKDVELRCDPISGHTALYWYRQSLGQGLEFLIYFQGNSAPDKSGLPSDRFSAERTGGSVSTLTIQRTQQEDSAVYLCASSFTRGNTGELFFGEGSRLTVL.